These 14 T cell receptor beta chains were all obtained from the same sample, sequenced in a study of shared clonotypes between healthy human individuals. Clones were sequenced by immunoSEQ multiplex PCR, and TCRdb holds only the in-frame ones, with some missing. The table has 2 million to 3 million clones, more than 85% seen once. Sequencing used naive CD4+ T cells from PBMCs. Subset indicated: CD45RA+ positively selected. The receptors here all came from a man aged 18 to 30 in good health. Some clones in this sample may be carry-over from other donors' samples.

The chain couples TRBV28 to TRBJ1-5; tentatively, D is TRBD1 (5 bases). Trimming stripped 5 bases from V and 2 bases from J, with 13 bases between. The CDR3 loop spans 15 amino acids. Germline lookup yields CDR1 MDHEN and CDR2 SYDVKM. CDR3 bases: TGTGCCAGCAGTATAAGGGGAAACGGCAATCAGCCCCAGCATTTT. Amino acids: CASSIRGNGNQPQHF.

V and J are TRBV28 and TRBJ2-5; D is possibly TRBD1 or TRBD2 (5 bases each). The CDR3 length is 18 residues. The ends were cut back, 6 bases at V and 7 bases at J, with 30 bases in the middle. In germline, CDR1 is MDHEN, CDR2 SYDVKM. The CDR3 DNA follows: TGTGCCAGCAGACGTCACCGGGACCCCGGGGACGTTAGAGGGACCCAGTACTTC. This encodes CASRRHRDPGDVRGTQYF.

The chain is built from TRBV11-2 and TRBJ2-2; the match to TRBD2 covers 12 bases. CDR1 is SGHAT, CDR2 FQNNGV, per germline. After removal of 5 bases from V and 7 bases from J, the junction contained 8 bases not matched to a gene. This CDR3 is built from 16 residues. For the CDR3, the DNA is TGTGCCAGCAGCGCGCTAGCGGGAGGGCAAGGCGGGGAGCTGTTTTTT. This sequence encodes CASSALAGGQGGELFF.

The rearrangement uses TRBV7-2 and TRBJ2-3; D possibly corresponds to TRBD2 (7 bases). The V gene lost 4 bases and the J gene lost 1 base, with 15 bases spanning the gap. This CDR3 is built from 16 residues. Germline CDR1 is SGHTA and CDR2 is FQGNSA. CDR3 coding DNA: TGTGCCAGCAGCTACGGGGGCGGGAGTGGCACAGATACGCAGTATTTT. Translating it yields CASSYGGGSGTDTQYF.

CDR3 in amino acids: CAWSWDWSYNEQFF. The CDR3 DNA reads TGTGCCTGGAGTTGGGACTGGTCCTACAATGAGCAGTTCTTC. The chain has TRBV30 and TRBJ2-1, with D maybe TRBD2 (6 bases). This CDR3 is 14 amino acids long. From germline, CDR1 is GTSNPN and CDR2 SVGIG (reference sequence). V was trimmed by 2 bases and J by 1 base, leaving 9 bases between them.

The rearrangement uses TRBV4-2 and TRBJ1-2, with a possible D match to TRBD1 (6 bases). V lost 3 bases and J 4 bases, leaving 12 bases between the germline ends. Germline-derived CDR1 and CDR2 are LGHNA and YNFKEQ. The CDR3 runs to 14 residues. CDR3 in amino acids: CASSHGGLGYGYTF. The CDR3 DNA sequence: TGTGCCAGCAGCCACGGGGGGCTCGGCTATGGCTACACCTTC.

The rearrangement joins TRBV5-1 to TRBJ1-2; D is unresolved. The CDR3 contains 15 residues. V shed 4 bases and J shed 1 base, with 14 bases lying between them. Germline lookup yields CDR1 SGHRS and CDR2 YFSETQ. The CDR3, as DNA: TGCGCCAGCAGCCGAGACGGGGAGTTTAACTATGGCTACACCTTC. This gives the protein CASSRDGEFNYGYTF.

The CDR3 DNA sequence: TGTGCCTGGAGTTCAGGGGGCGAGTACAATGAGCAGTTCTTC. Protein product: CAWSSGGEYNEQFF. The genes are TRBV30 and TRBJ2-1, with TRBD1 matching over 8 bases. This CDR3 contains 14 residues. The V gene end was trimmed by 2 bases and the J gene end by 4 bases; junction bases not matched to a gene: 4. Germline V gene data show CDR1 as GTSNPN and CDR2 as SVGIG (reference sequence).

This clone came up once. The V call is TRBV19, the J call TRBJ2-7; perhaps TRBD2 as D (6 bases). V lost 10 bases to trimming and J lost 4 bases, with 26 bases between them. There are 16 residues in the CDR3. Germline V CDR1 and CDR2: LNHDA, SQIVND (reference sequence). CDR3: CATPITDTEGSYEQYF. In nucleotides, the CDR3 is TGTGCCACCCCAATAACGGACACGGAGGGGTCTTACGAGCAGTACTTC.

The rearrangement uses TRBV7-2 and TRBJ2-7, with D unclear. Germline CDR1 is SGHTA and CDR2 is FQGNSA. The CDR3 covers 15 residues. The V end was cut by 5 bases, the J end by 0 bases, with 14 bases between. For the CDR3, the DNA is TGTGCCAGCAGCGCCGAATGGGGTAGCTCCTACGAGCAGTACTTC. Its translation: CASSAEWGSSYEQYF.

The chain recombines TRBV6-5 with TRBJ2-7, with 8 positions matching TRBD2. Germline CDR1 is MNHEY and CDR2 is SVGAGI. With 10 bases clipped from V and 2 bases from J, the junction kept 13 bases outside the gene matches. The CDR3 totals 15 residues. CDR3 sequence (DNA): TGTGCCACCAAGTGGGGGGCGGGAGGCACCTACGAGCAGTACTTC. This sequence encodes CATKWGAGGTYEQYF.

This chain links TRBV5-6 with TRBJ1-2; D call uncertain. With 4 bases removed from V and 8 bases from J, the gap between germline ends came to 9 bases. The CDR3 runs 11 residues. Germline CDR1 and CDR2: SGHDT and YYEEEE. The CDR3 nucleotides read TGTGCCAGCAGCCGGGATTTGGGCTACACCTTC. Amino acids: CASSRDLGYTF.

The chain combines TRBV29-1 with TRBJ2-5; a weak D match, TRBD2 (6 bases). CDR3 size: 11 residues. CDR1 is SQVTM, CDR2 ANQGSEA, per germline. Trimming pared 7 bases from V and 13 bases from J, leaving 19 bases between. The chain's CDR3 is CSAALGRDLYF. The CDR3 DNA reads as TGCAGCGCTGCCTTGGGCCGGGACTTGTACTTC.

This clone is a singleton in its sample. The J gene is TRBJ2-1, the V gene TRBV6-1; D not certain. Germline assignment: CDR1 MNHNS and CDR2 SASEGT. Trimming removed 2 bases from V and 1 base from J, with 15 bases in between. This CDR3 comprises 17 residues. DNA of the CDR3: TGTGCCAGCAGTGAACTGCCAGTAGGGCAGTCCTACAATGAGCAGTTCTTC. Amino acids: CASSELPVGQSYNEQFF.